These T cell receptor beta chains were read from a single sample in a study of blood T cell repertoires in COVID-19. Profiled with immunoSEQ multiplex PCR; TCRdb holds only in-frame clones, not every one. The table has about 230,000 clones, roughly 81% seen once; the top ten hold roughly 8%. The sequenced material came from peripheral blood. Source of these receptors: a woman older than 75 with COVID-19, enrolled during active disease. The CDR3 runs from the conserved cysteine through the conserved F or W. Fields, in order: V gene, D gene, J gene, clone size, CDR3 DNA, CDR3 protein. The D gene is left open where the match is weak. Clone size is stated in some rows and not others, as once, few, many or a class when expanded.

>TRBV30|TRBD1|TRBJ1-2|.
TGTGCCTGGACTAAGGGACAGGGGGGGAACTATGGCTACACCTTC
CAWTKGQGGNYGYTF
>TRBV5-1|TRBD2|TRBJ2-3|.
TGCGCCAGCAGCGTGGCGGGAGAGGCAGATACGCAGTATTTT
CASSVAGEADTQYF
>TRBV3-1/TRBV3-2|TRBD2|TRBJ2-3|.
TGTGCCAGCAGCCAGACTAGCGGGGGTCAAGATACGCAGTATTTT
CASSQTSGGQDTQYF
>TRBV2|TRBD1|TRBJ2-7|few
TGTGCCAGCAAGACAGGGCAGGACTACGAGCAGTACTTC
CASKTGQDYEQYF
>TRBV30|TRBD1|TRBJ1-1|.
TGTGCCTTCGCACAGGGGCTGGGCACTGAAGCTTTCTTT
CAFAQGLGTEAFF
>TRBV19|.|TRBJ1-1|few
TGTGCCAGTAGGTTTCAGGGGATGAACACTGAAGCTTTCTTT
CASRFQGMNTEAFF
>TRBV9|.|TRBJ2-1|.
TGTGCCAGCAGCCCCTCTTTGGGTGGAGTGGATGAGCAGTTCTTC
CASSPSLGGVDEQFF
>TRBV5-1|.|TRBJ1-3|.
TGCGCCAGCAGCTTGGAAGGCGGAGGCTCTGGAAACACCATATATTTT
CASSLEGGGSGNTIYF
>TRBV28|TRBD1|TRBJ2-7|.
TGTGCCAGCAGTCTACGACAGGGGGCTTACGAGCAGTACTTC
CASSLRQGAYEQYF
>TRBV6-6|.|TRBJ1-5|.
TGTGCCAGCAGGACCTTTTCAGGGGCTGGTCAGCCCCAGCATTTT
CASRTFSGAGQPQHF
>TRBV19|.|TRBJ2-7|.
TGTGCCAGTAGTATTGGTCCGGGAGCATACGAGCAGTACTTC
CASSIGPGAYEQYF
>TRBV7-9|TRBD1|TRBJ1-1|.
TGTGCCAGCAGCGCCCGACAGGGGCCCCCGGTGACTGAAGCTTTCTTT
CASSARQGPPVTEAFF
>TRBV28|.|TRBJ2-1|.
TGTGCCGCCTCACCGACGACGGCGGGGCTCAATGAGCAGTTCTTC
CAASPTTAGLNEQFF
>TRBV5-1|.|TRBJ1-3|.
TGCGCCAGCAGCCCCACGGGATCCGGAAACACCATATATTTT
CASSPTGSGNTIYF
>TRBV6-5|.|TRBJ1-5|.
TGTGCCAGCAAGAGGACAGGCAATCAGCCCCAGCATTTT
CASKRTGNQPQHF
>TRBV30|.|TRBJ1-6|.
TGTGCCTACCGTCGGGTCCTCCTGAGCTCCTATAATTCACCCCTCCACTTT
CAYRRVLLSSYNSPLHF
>TRBV5-1|TRBD2|TRBJ2-1|.
TGCGCCAGCAGCCCGGGGGGTAGCGGCCTTACCTACAATGAGCAGTTCTTC
CASSPGGSGLTYNEQFF
>TRBV5-5|TRBD1|TRBJ2-6|.
TGTGCCAGCAGCCCACGTACAGGGGCCGGGGCCAACGTCCTGACTTTC
CASSPRTGAGANVLTF
>TRBV6-2/TRBV6-3|.|TRBJ2-3|.
TGTGCCAGCAGTTCGCCCAGTGCCCCCACAGATACGCAGTATTTT
CASSSPSAPTDTQYF
>TRBV30|TRBD1|TRBJ2-5|.
TGTGCCTGGGCTTACCGGGACAGGTGGGCTAGGGAGACCCAGTACTTC
CAWAYRDRWARETQYF
>TRBV5-4|.|TRBJ1-6|.
TGTGCCAGCGGAAGGGAGAGCTCCTATAATTCACCCCTCCACTTT
CASGRESSYNSPLHF
>TRBV28|.|TRBJ1-2|.
TGTGCCAGCAGTTCCTCGTGGCCTAACTATGGCTACACCTTC
CASSSSWPNYGYTF